The 18 T cell receptor beta chains reported below all come from one sample, sequenced in a study of PD-L1 blockade in urothelial cancer. Assay: immunoSEQ multiplex PCR; the TCRdb copy retains only in-frame clones and omits some. The sample lists over 75,000 clones; roughly 90% were seen once. Regarding time point: pretreatment peripheral blood. The sample was PBMCs, taken around atezolizumab (anti-PD-L1) treatment. The source of these receptors is an elderly woman with urothelial cancer.

This chain joins TRBV2 and TRBJ2-4; TRBD2 aligns across 9 bases. The CDR3 has 17 amino acids. Germline V gene sequence: CDR1 SNHLY, CDR2 FYNNEI. J was trimmed by 4 bases and V by 3 bases; bases with no gene match: 10. CDR3 sequence (DNA): TGTGCCAGCAGTGATTGGGTGGCTAGCGGGGTGAAAAACATTCAGTACTTC. This sequence encodes CASSDWVASGVKNIQYF.

V is TRBV6-1 and J is TRBJ2-7; possibly TRBD1 for D (6 bases). CDR1 is MNHNS, CDR2 SASEGT, per germline. The CDR3 runs to 12 residues. With 4 bases removed from V and 4 bases from J, the gap between germline ends came to 8 bases. CDR3 in amino acids: CASSATGYEQYF. The CDR3, as DNA: TGTGCCAGCAGTGCCACAGGGTACGAGCAGTACTTC.

This chain joins TRBV28 and TRBJ2-2; 10 positions agree with TRBD2. From germline, CDR1 is MDHEN and CDR2 SYDVKM. The CDR3 has 16 amino acids. V lost 1 base to trimming and J lost 6 bases; unmatched junction nucleotides: 5. The CDR3 coding sequence is TGTGCCAGCAGTTTATCTAGCGGGGGAGCGTCCGGGGAGCTGTTTTTT. It is translated as CASSLSSGGASGELFF.

About this clone itself: This CDR3 is also generated by other DNA sequences in the sample. The CDR3 here is CASSVGTGAYEQYF. The CDR3 bases are TGTGCCAGCAGCGTAGGGACAGGGGCCTACGAGCAGTACTTC. This chain joins TRBV9 and TRBJ2-7; 9 nucleotides agree with TRBD1. Losses at the gene ends were 0 bases for V and 2 bases for J; bases not matched to a gene: 0. The CDR3 has 14 residues. Germline values: CDR1 SGDLS, CDR2 YYNGEE.

This clone appeared a few times. The chain uses TRBV2 and TRBJ1-1; D remains ambiguous. With 1 base removed from V and 1 base from J, the gap between germline ends came to 7 bases. CDR3 length equals 14 residues. CDR1 is SNHLY, CDR2 FYNNEI, per germline. CDR3 in DNA: TGTGCCAGCAGTGAAGGCCGACAGAACACTGAAGCTTTCTTT. Its translation is CASSEGRQNTEAFF. The full variable domain, in which reference TRBV2 and TRBJ1-1 provide the parts outside the CDR3, is EPEVTQTPSHQVTQMGQEVILRCVPISNHLYFYWYRQILGQKVEFLVSFYNNEISEKSEIFDDQFSVERPDGSNFTLKIRSTKLEDSAMYFCASSEGRQNTEAFFGQGTRLTVV.

This chain uses TRBV27 with TRBJ1-4; D perhaps matches TRBD1 (6 bases). CDR3 length: 17 amino acids. Trimming pared 0 bases from V and 4 bases from J, leaving 15 bases between. Germline V lookup: CDR1 MNHEY, CDR2 SMNVEV (reference sequence). Written as DNA, the CDR3 is TGTGCCAGCAGTTTATCAGCAGGGGCAGTCGGTAATGAAAAACTGTTTTTT. Its protein is CASSLSAGAVGNEKLFF.

This chain uses TRBV15 with TRBJ1-5; 8 nucleotides align to TRBD1. The germline V gene encodes CDR1 LNHNV and CDR2 YYDKDF (reference sequence). The CDR3 is made up of 15 amino acids. Germline trimming cut 0 bases from V and 5 bases from J; bases unmatched to any gene: 3. The CDR3 protein is CATSRDRGLYQPQHF. CDR3 nucleotide sequence: TGTGCCACCAGCAGAGACAGGGGGCTGTATCAGCCCCAGCATTTT.

The rearrangement joins TRBV2 to TRBJ1-5; no definite D call. V was shortened by 4 bases and J by 0 bases, with 4 bases between the two germline ends. This CDR3 contains 13 residues. Germline CDR1 reads SNHLY; CDR2 reads FYNNEI. The CDR3 nucleotides read TGTGCCAGCAGTGGAGATAGCAATCAGCCCCAGCATTTT. Protein: CASSGDSNQPQHF.

This chain joins TRBV29-1 and TRBJ1-1; the D gene is possibly TRBD1 (5 bases). Trimming took off 7 bases at V and 8 bases at J, with 14 bases between the two ends. The germline CDR1 and CDR2 sequences are SQVTM and ANQGSEA. The CDR3 runs 11 residues. As DNA, the CDR3 is TGCAGCGCCCGAGTCGGGGGAGAAGCTTTCTTT. This gives the protein CSARVGGEAFF.

The V gene is TRBV9, the J gene TRBJ2-5; no clear D gene. Germline CDR1 and CDR2: SGDLS and YYNGEE. Trimming took off 0 bases at V and 3 bases at J, with 9 bases between the two ends. The CDR3 has 14 residues. The CDR3 DNA follows: TGTGCCAGCAGCGTAGGTCTGGCGGAAGAGACCCAGTACTTC. The encoded protein is CASSVGLAEETQYF.

The chain employs TRBV11-2 and TRBJ2-5; 8 bases line up with TRBD2. This CDR3 is 14 amino acids long. V trimming: 7 bases; J trimming: 4 bases; junction bases outside the gene matches: 8. CDR1 and CDR2 from the germline V gene are SGHAT and FQNNGV. In nucleotides, the CDR3 is TGTGCCAGCACCATAAGCGGGGGAAGAGAGACCCAGTACTTC. This codes for CASTISGGRETQYF. Complete variable domain (other parts from reference TRBV11-2 and TRBJ2-5): EAGVAQSPRYKIIEKRQSVAFWCNPISGHATLYWYQQILGQGPKLLIQFQNNGVVDDSQLPKDRFSAERLKGVDSTLKIQPAKLEDSAVYLCASTISGGRETQYFGPGTRLLVL.

This chain links TRBV29-1 with TRBJ2-7, with TRBD2 identical over 9 bases. The CDR3 spans 14 residues. Germline loops: CDR1 SQVTM, CDR2 ANQGSEA. The ends lost 6 bases at V and 0 bases at J; junction bases unmatched: 6. The CDR3 coding sequence is TGCAGCGTGGCGGGGGGGACTAGCTCCTACGAGCAGTACTTC. Translated: CSVAGGTSSYEQYF.

This clone was recorded a few times. The V and J genes are TRBV27 and TRBJ2-7, with 8 bases that match TRBD2. This CDR3 contains 15 residues. J gave up 2 bases and V 2 bases, and 5 bases lay outside the gene matches. Germline values: CDR1 MNHEY, CDR2 SMNVEV (reference sequence). CDR3 loop: CASSLSSSGPYEQYF. For the CDR3, the DNA is TGTGCCAGCAGTTTAAGTTCTAGCGGGCCCTACGAGCAGTACTTC.

The chain recombines TRBV19 with TRBJ1-1, with D possibly being TRBD1 (6 bases). Germline loops: CDR1 LNHDA, CDR2 SQIVND (reference sequence). This CDR3 comprises 13 residues. Trimming took off 3 bases at V and 5 bases at J, with 10 bases between the two ends. CDR3 in amino acids: CASSIPQGTEAFF. The CDR3 DNA reads as TGTGCCAGTAGTATCCCACAGGGAACTGAAGCTTTCTTT. Combining the CDR3 with reference TRBV19 and TRBJ1-1 gives the whole variable domain DGGITQSPKYLFRKEGQNVTLSCEQNLNHDAMYWYRQDPGQGLRLIYYSQIVNDFQKGDIAEGYSVSREKKESFPLTVTSAQKNPTAFYLCASSIPQGTEAFFGQGTRLTVV.

In this sample, this clone turned up a few times. V is TRBV6-5 and J is TRBJ2-6, with D unclear. The CDR3 extends over 15 amino acids. Germline V gene data show CDR1 as MNHEY and CDR2 as SVGAGI. V was trimmed by 7 bases and J by 1 base, leaving 11 bases between them. CDR3 in amino acids: CASTTFRSGANVLTF. The CDR3 bases are TGTGCCAGCACCACGTTTCGGTCTGGGGCCAACGTCCTGACTTTC.

The chain joins TRBV10-1 to TRBJ1-4; D is unclear. The CDR3 sequence is 15 residues long. The V end lost 3 bases, the J end lost 5 bases, and 13 bases lay between the germline ends. Germline V gene data show CDR1 as WNHNN and CDR2 as SYGVQD (reference sequence). The CDR3 loop reads CASSDGTVLNEKLFF. CDR3 nucleotides: TGCGCCAGCAGTGATGGTACGGTGCTGAATGAAAAACTGTTTTTT.

The gene calls are TRBV5-1 and TRBJ1-3; tentative D call: TRBD1 (5 bases). Germline V CDR1 and CDR2: SGHRS, YFSETQ. Trimming left V 4 bases short and J 7 bases short, with 15 bases between. The CDR3 length is 14 residues. The CDR3: CASSPPDSVNTIYF. The CDR3 DNA is TGCGCCAGCAGCCCCCCCGACAGTGTGAACACCATATATTTT.

V is TRBV27 and J is TRBJ1-2; perhaps TRBD1 as D (5 bases). There are 16 residues in the CDR3. V was clipped by 3 bases and J by 5 bases, with 19 bases between them. Germline CDR1 is MNHEY and CDR2 is SMNVEV (reference sequence). The CDR3 DNA follows: TGTGCCAGCAGTTTGATGGCAGGGCGGTTCGAGTATGGCTACACCTTC. Protein sequence: CASSLMAGRFEYGYTF.